This passage covers 15 T cell receptor beta chains from one sample sequenced in a study of technical replicates of blood from a few donors. Using immunoSEQ multiplex PCR, the repertoire was profiled, and TCRdb retains in-frame clones only, with some absent. The sample carries 65,000 to 80,000 clones, about 97% recorded once. Sequenced sample: T cells isolated from PBMCs. These receptors originate from a human donor in good health.

The chain recombines TRBV13 with TRBJ2-6, with D unclear. In germline, CDR1 is PRHDT, CDR2 FYEKMQ (reference sequence). The ends were cut back, 4 bases at V and 2 bases at J, with 15 bases in the middle. This CDR3 is built from 17 residues. In DNA, the CDR3 is TGTGCCAGCAGCTCCCTAGAAAGCCTTCCTGGGGCCAACGTCCTGACTTTC. Amino acids: CASSSLESLPGANVLTF. Together with reference TRBV13 and TRBJ2-6, the CDR3 gives the full variable domain: AAGVIQSPRHLIKEKRETATLKCYPIPRHDTVYWYQQGPGQDPQFLISFYEKMQSDKGSIPDRFSAQQFSDYHSELNMSSLELGDSALYFCASSSLESLPGANVLTFGAGSRLTVL.

V and J are TRBV29-1 and TRBJ2-7; 13 bases are a match to TRBD2. V lost 6 bases to trimming and J lost 5 bases; unmatched junction nucleotides: 7. Germline CDR1 SQVTM, CDR2 ANQGSEA. The CDR3 runs to 14 residues. This chain's CDR3 is CSVGLTSGRNEQYF. The CDR3 coding sequence is TGCAGCGTGGGATTGACTAGCGGGAGGAACGAGCAGTACTTC.

J is TRBJ1-1 and V is TRBV27; 7 nucleotides agree with TRBD1. After removal of 5 bases from V and 8 bases from J, the junction contained 5 bases not matched to a gene. Germline values: CDR1 MNHEY, CDR2 SMNVEV (reference sequence). The CDR3 has 12 amino acids. The CDR3 nucleotides are TGTGCCAGCAGTGGGGGACAGACCGAAGCTTTCTTT. This sequence encodes CASSGGQTEAFF.

This clone was detected only once. The rearrangement uses TRBV30 and TRBJ1-5, with 7 bases matching TRBD1. There are 14 residues in the CDR3. Germline V CDR1 and CDR2: GTSNPN, SVGIG (reference sequence). The J segment lost 4 bases and the V segment lost 1 base, leaving 4 bases of the junction unmatched. CDR3 bases: TGTGCCTGGAGTGCCGACAGGGCAAATCAGCCCCAGCATTTT. Protein sequence: CAWSADRANQPQHF.

The chain is built from TRBV5-1 and TRBJ1-2; unclear D gene. CDR3 length: 14 residues. Looked up from germline, CDR1 is SGHRS and CDR2 is YFSETQ. V lost 0 bases and J lost 7, with 13 bases in between. In DNA, the CDR3 is TGCGCCAGCAGCTTGGGAGGTAAGGGAGGTGGCTACACCTTC. Translation gives CASSLGGKGGGYTF.

The chain carries TRBV9 and TRBJ2-3; D is uncertain. The germline V gene has CDR1 SGDLS and CDR2 YYNGEE. The CDR3 spans 12 residues. Trimming pared 3 bases from V and 2 bases from J, leaving 4 bases between. CDR3 DNA sequence: TGTGCCAGCAGCGGAGACACAGATACGCAGTATTTT. Encoded protein: CASSGDTDTQYF. The full variable domain, in which reference TRBV9 and TRBJ2-3 provide the parts outside the CDR3, is DSGVTQTPKHLITATGQRVTLRCSPRSGDLSVYWYQQSLDQGLQFLIQYYNGEERAKGNILERFSAQQFPDLHSELNLSSLELGDSALYFCASSGDTDTQYFGPGTRLTVL.

V gene TRBV6-5 combines with J gene TRBJ2-3; 8 nucleotides match TRBD1. In germline, CDR1 is MNHEY, CDR2 SVGAGI. The CDR3 spans 14 residues. The trim removed 5 bases at V and 4 bases at J, leaving 5 bases unmatched. For the CDR3, the DNA is TGTGCCAGCAGTCGGACAGGGACGGCAGATACGCAGTATTTT. Translation: CASSRTGTADTQYF.

The chain employs TRBV7-8 and TRBJ1-1, with 8 bases that match TRBD1. The junction had 6 bases not matched to a gene; V was cut back by 2 bases and J by 1 base. This CDR3 is built from 16 residues. CDR1 and CDR2 (germline): SGHVS, FQNEAQ. The CDR3 DNA reads as TGTGCCAGCAGCTTATGGTCAGGGGGCAGGAACACTGAAGCTTTCTTT. Amino acid sequence: CASSLWSGGRNTEAFF.

This clone was seen a single time. The CDR3 is CASSKGTTTNEKLFF. The CDR3 coding sequence is TGTGCCAGCAGCAAAGGGACAACAACTAATGAAAAACTGTTTTTT. The chain combines TRBV5-8 with TRBJ1-4, with a weak D call TRBD1 (6 bases). This CDR3 contains 15 residues. CDR1 and CDR2 from the germline V gene are SGHTS and YDEGEE. The V end lost 4 bases, the J end lost 0 bases, and 10 bases lay between the germline ends.

V usage is TRBV9 and J usage is TRBJ2-2; TRBD2 matches at 8 bases. The germline gives CDR1 SGDLS, CDR2 YYNGEE. This CDR3 comprises 16 residues. V trimming: 0 bases; J trimming: 6 bases; junction bases outside the gene matches: 7. CDR3 DNA: TGTGCCAGCAGCGTAGTCGCGGGAGGAGGGTCCGGGGAGCTGTTTTTT. It codes for CASSVVAGGGSGELFF.

The V and J genes are TRBV28 and TRBJ1-1, with 8 nucleotides matching TRBD1. The CDR3 is made up of 13 amino acids. Germline CDR1 is MDHEN and CDR2 is SYDVKM. After removal of 8 bases from V and 3 bases from J, the junction contained 5 bases not matched to a gene. CDR3 loop: CASGPGQDTEAFF. CDR3 DNA: TGTGCCAGCGGCCCGGGACAGGACACTGAAGCTTTCTTT.

The V and J genes are TRBV15 and TRBJ2-7, with 8 bases lining up with TRBD1. With V trimmed by 3 bases and J by 3 bases, 4 bases remained unmatched. Germline loops: CDR1 LNHNV, CDR2 YYDKDF (reference sequence). CDR3 length: 14 amino acids. The CDR3 region is CATSRDRANYEQYF. DNA of the CDR3: TGTGCCACCAGCAGGGACAGGGCCAACTACGAGCAGTACTTC.

This chain uses TRBV6-6 with TRBJ2-1; D possibly corresponds to TRBD2 (6 bases). Germline CDR1 and CDR2: MNHNY and SVGAGI (reference sequence). The ends were cut back, 2 bases at V and 10 bases at J, with 12 bases in the middle. The length of the CDR3 is 13 residues. CDR3 sequence (DNA): TGTGCCAGCAGTTACAACCGGGAGAACGAGCAGTTCTTC. The encoded protein is CASSYNRENEQFF.

The rearrangement links TRBV7-9 to TRBJ2-7, with TRBD1 as a possible D gene (6 bases). This CDR3 is built from 14 residues. Germline loops: CDR1 SEHNR, CDR2 FQNEAQ (reference sequence). V lost 5 bases and J 0 bases, leaving 11 bases between the germline ends. The CDR3 loop reads CASSMDSNSYEQYF. CDR3 bases: TGTGCCAGCAGCATGGACAGCAACTCCTACGAGCAGTACTTC.

V and J are TRBV28 and TRBJ1-1; D gene unclear. Germline values: CDR1 MDHEN, CDR2 SYDVKM. The CDR3 has 13 residues. Trimming took off 3 bases at V and 8 bases at J, with 13 bases between the two ends. The CDR3 DNA follows: TGTGCCAGCAGTTTTCAGGTCAGTCGGGAAGCTTTCTTT. Amino acid sequence: CASSFQVSREAFF. The full variable domain, its missing parts supplied by reference TRBV28 and TRBJ1-1, is DVKVTQSSRYLVKRTGEKVFLECVQDMDHENMFWYRQDPGLGLRLIYFSYDVKMKEKGDIPEGYSVSREKKERFSLILESASTNQTSMYLCASSFQVSREAFFGQGTRLTVV.